This T cell receptor beta chain was sequenced during a study of CD8 T cells in ankylosing spondylitis. TCRdb re-analysed the 5' RACE reads in MiXCR, keeping a single row per CDR3 protein. The sample contains about 130,000 distinct CDR3 sequences, around 9% of which appear only once. CDR1 is SGHTA and CDR2 is FQGNSA in the germline V gene. The V end was cut by 2 bases, the J end by 3 bases, with 17 bases between. The CDR3 length is 16 residues. General study findings and limits: In reactive arthritis synovial fluid and blood, some motif variants had been reported before. CD8+ disease-linked clones were present at relatively low frequencies in blood.

As regards this clonotype: Antigen: not known.

The chain combines TRBV7-2 with TRBJ2-7; weak D call: TRBD2 (5 bases). This TCR came from a male donor with ankylosing spondylitis or in good health (not recorded which). What was sequenced was blood, either unsorted or a sorted T cell fraction (not recorded which). As DNA, the CDR3 is TGTGCCAGCAGCTTAATTAGTTCCGGAGGCAGCTACGAGCAGTACTTC. This sequence encodes CASSLISSGGSYEQYF.